Each of the 23 T cell receptor beta chains below was sequenced from the same sample in a study of blood T cells in healthy people across ages. Together with a sample-barcoded 5' primer, a J-beta primer mix was included in a second PCR lasting about 6 to 12 cycles. One entry per CDR3 protein, called by TCRdb with MiXCR from the 5' RACE reads. The profile covers over 450,000 distinct CDR3 sequences, with around 24% appearing a single time and 7.5% to 9% taken by the ten largest. These data were also filed under a second study, of T cells of mothers and their children.

Sequencing was performed on blood. The source is a boy between 10 and 17 years old in good health.

This clonotype was picked up a small number of times. This sequence joins TRBV2 and TRBJ2-2; D remains unclear. The CDR3 extends over 14 amino acids. The V gene's germline CDR1 is SNHLY and CDR2 FYNNEI. V was trimmed by 5 bases and J by 6 bases, leaving 13 bases between them. The CDR3 region has the DNA TGTGCCAGCAGTCGGCTGACGACGTCCGGGGAGCTGTTTTTT. This sequence encodes CASSRLTTSGELFF.

This clonotype was counted many times. The chain has TRBV27 and TRBJ2-7, with 7 positions matching TRBD1. The CDR3 is 14 amino acids. The germline V gene has CDR1 MNHEY and CDR2 SMNVEV (reference sequence). J lost 2 bases, V lost 5 bases, and 6 bases had no gene match. CDR3 in DNA: TGTGCCAGCAGTCCTCGGACAGGAGCCTACGAGCAGTACTTC. Translation gives CASSPRTGAYEQYF.

This clonotype was counted between two and nine times. The rearrangement uses TRBV28 and TRBJ1-6; D is undetermined. Trimming cost V 4 bases and J 13 bases, with 11 bases left between them. CDR1 MDHEN and CDR2 SYDVKM come from the germline V gene. This CDR3 has 12 residues. The CDR3 reads CASSYSAGPLHF. CDR3 DNA: TGTGCCAGCAGTTATTCGGCGGGGCCCCTCCACTTT.

The chain couples TRBV7-2 to TRBJ2-6; D remains ambiguous. The germline V gene encodes CDR1 SGHTA and CDR2 FQGNSA. This CDR3 spans 19 amino acids. Trimming cost V 2 bases and J 0 bases, with 17 bases left between them. The CDR3 nucleotides are TGTGCCAGCAGCTTACTTGTGGCAGGAGCGATCTCTGGGGCCAACGTCCTGACTTTC. Residues: CASSLLVAGAISGANVLTF. Full variable domain (outside the CDR3, taken from reference TRBV7-2 and TRBJ2-6): GAGVSQSPSNKVTEKGKDVELRCDPISGHTALYWYRQSLGQGLEFLIYFQGNSAPDKSGLPSDRFSAERTGGSVSTLTIQRTQQEDSAVYLCASSLLVAGAISGANVLTFGAGSRLTVL.

The chain has TRBV28 and TRBJ2-1; 7 bases map to TRBD2. Near its end, the DNA agrees better with TRBJ2-7, so the J call may be wrong. The CDR3 consists of 14 residues. CDR1 is MDHEN, CDR2 SYDVKM, per germline. CDR3 sequence (DNA): TGTGCCAGCAGTTCCCTGGGGGGGGAAGACGAGCAGTACTTC. It translates to CASSSLGGEDEQYF.

The chain uses TRBV7-2 and TRBJ2-4; no firm D call. Germline lookup yields CDR1 SGHTA and CDR2 FQGNSA. With 0 bases removed from V and 3 bases from J, the gap between germline ends came to 9 bases. This CDR3 is built from 15 residues. The CDR3 nucleotides read TGTGCCAGCAGCTTAGCCGGGCTGGTCAAAAACATTCAGTACTTC. Translated: CASSLAGLVKNIQYF.

This rearrangement joins TRBV29-1 to TRBJ2-1; D is perhaps TRBD1 or TRBD2 (6 bases each). The CDR3 runs to 17 residues. The germline gives CDR1 SQVTM, CDR2 ANQGSEA. V gave up 0 bases and J gave up 3 bases, with 18 bases separating them. This CDR3 reads CSVEDRRWGADYNEQFF. The CDR3 DNA is TGCAGCGTTGAAGACCGGCGCTGGGGGGCCGACTACAATGAGCAGTTCTTC.

This chain links TRBV4-3 with TRBJ2-2, with 9 bases matching TRBD2. This CDR3 comprises 16 residues. The germline V gene has CDR1 LGHNA and CDR2 YSLEER. Trimming at V came to 1 base and at J to 3 bases, leaving 3 bases not matched to a gene. CDR3 in amino acids: CASSQASGVYTGELFF. In DNA, the CDR3 is TGCGCCAGCAGCCAAGCTAGCGGGGTCTACACCGGGGAGCTGTTTTTT.

The chain carries TRBV3-1 and TRBJ1-2; the D is unclear. The V gene's germline CDR1 is LGHDT and CDR2 YNNKEL (reference sequence). Between the trimmed V and J ends, which lost 2 bases and 12 bases, there was a span of 16 bases. The length of the CDR3 is 13 residues. The CDR3 loop is CASSQSIRGINTF. CDR3 coding DNA: TGTGCCAGCAGCCAATCAATTAGAGGGATCAACACCTTC. Combining the CDR3 with reference TRBV3-1 and TRBJ1-2 gives the whole variable domain DTAVSQTPKYLVTQMGNDKSIKCEQNLGHDTMYWYKQDSKKFLKIMFSYNNKELIINETVPNRFSPKSPDKAHLNLHINSLELGDSAVYFCASSQSIRGINTFGSGTRLTVV.

This clonotype was counted only a few times. The rearrangement uses TRBV15 and TRBJ1-2; 7 nucleotides match TRBD1. Germline-derived CDR1 and CDR2 are LNHNV and YYDKDF (reference sequence). The CDR3 has 16 amino acids. V dropped 0 bases and J dropped 3; count of bases not matched to a gene: 7. CDR3 sequence (DNA): TGTGCCACCAGCAGAGATCCTAGAGGGGGCTACTATGGCTACACCTTC. Protein sequence: CATSRDPRGGYYGYTF. Looking up the rest from reference TRBV15 and TRBJ1-2 gives the full variable domain: DAMVIQNPRYQVTQFGKPVTLSCSQTLNHNVMYWYQQKSSQAPKLLFHYYDKDFNNEADTPDNFQSRRPNTSFCFLDIRSPGLGDTAMYLCATSRDPRGGYYGYTFGSGTRLTVV.

As for this clonotype: The junction and the germline gene differ at one end; a read error may be behind it. This chain links TRBV28 with TRBJ2-5; D is possibly TRBD1 or TRBD2 (5 bases each). The germline gives CDR1 MDHEN, CDR2 SYDVKM. This CDR3 contains 17 residues. The CDR3 bases are TGTGCCAGCAAAACCCGAATGGCAGGGACGTGGCAAGAGGCCCAGTACTTC. Translated: CASKTRMAGTWQEAQYF.

This clonotype was observed a handful of times. This sequence joins TRBV7-6 and TRBJ2-3; TRBD2 might be the D (6 bases). The CDR3 extends over 14 amino acids. V gave up 0 bases and J gave up 7 bases, with 11 bases separating them. Germline V gene data show CDR1 as SGHVS and CDR2 as FNYEAQ. The CDR3 here is CASSLANGGNTQYF. CDR3 DNA: TGTGCCAGCAGCTTAGCGAACGGAGGGAATACGCAGTATTTT.

This clonotype was counted a few times. V is TRBV29-1 and J is TRBJ2-3; D unclear. The CDR3 is 11 residues long. V lost 4 bases to trimming and J lost 8 bases, with 10 bases between them. Germline CDR1 is SQVTM and CDR2 is ANQGSEA. The CDR3: CSVGPAGTQYF. Here the CDR3 DNA reads TGCAGCGTTGGGCCCGCAGGTACGCAGTATTTT.

V and J are TRBV12-3 or TRBV12-4 and TRBJ1-1, with D possibly being TRBD1 (5 bases). V lost 4 bases, J lost 1 base, and 10 bases lay in between. The CDR3 is 14 residues long. The CDR3 nucleotides are TGTGCCAGCAGTTCCCCTAGGGGGAACACTGAAGCTTTCTTT. Its translation: CASSSPRGNTEAFF.

This clonotype was counted a few times. The chain uses TRBV7-3 and TRBJ1-6; no firm D call. Trimming took off 1 base at V and 9 bases at J, with 7 bases between the two ends. The CDR3 runs to 13 residues. Germline values: CDR1 SGHTA, CDR2 FQGTGA. DNA for the CDR3: TGTGCCAGCAGCTTAAGGTTCCCTTCACCCCTCCACTTT. This sequence encodes CASSLRFPSPLHF.

This clonotype was observed a handful of times. The rearrangement joins TRBV7-2 to TRBJ1-1; D is ambiguous. CDR3 length: 15 residues. V lost 0 bases to trimming and J lost 4 bases, with 12 bases between them. Germline V gene lookup returns CDR1 SGHTA and CDR2 FQGNSA. The CDR3 spells CASSLAGNSGTEAFF. CDR3 nucleotide sequence: TGTGCCAGCAGCTTAGCCGGCAACTCCGGCACTGAAGCTTTCTTT. Full variable domain (rest looked up from reference TRBV7-2 and TRBJ1-1): GAGVSQSPSNKVTEKGKDVELRCDPISGHTALYWYRQSLGQGLEFLIYFQGNSAPDKSGLPSDRFSAERTGGSVSTLTIQRTQQEDSAVYLCASSLAGNSGTEAFFGQGTRLTVV.

The chain employs TRBV9 and TRBJ2-3; D is undetermined. The CDR3 has 15 residues. V was pared by 0 bases and J by 1 base, with 9 bases between. Germline CDR1 and CDR2: SGDLS and YYNGEE. CDR3: CASSVGNTRTDTQYF. CDR3 bases: TGTGCCAGCAGCGTAGGAAACACTCGCACAGATACGCAGTATTTT.

The chain uses TRBV29-1 and TRBJ2-7; TRBD2 is a possible D gene (5 bases). The germline gives CDR1 SQVTM, CDR2 ANQGSEA. The CDR3 is made up of 10 amino acids. The V end was cut by 7 bases, the J end by 7 bases, with 11 bases between. This CDR3 reads CSEEGGEQYF. The DNA for the CDR3 is TGCAGCGAGGAAGGAGGAGAGCAGTACTTC.

The gene calls are TRBV6-2 or TRBV6-3 and TRBJ2-5; a possible D gene is TRBD2 (6 bases). The V end was cut by 4 bases, the J end by 4 bases, with 13 bases between. The CDR3 has 14 residues. CDR1 and CDR2 from the germline V gene are MNHEY and SVGEGT. The chain's CDR3 is CASSFTEGSETQYF. Here the CDR3 DNA reads TGTGCCAGCAGTTTCACGGAGGGTTCAGAGACCCAGTACTTC.

This chain joins TRBV7-2 and TRBJ1-6, with a weak D call TRBD1 (5 bases). CDR1 is SGHTA and CDR2 is FQGNSA in the germline V gene. Deletions cut 0 bases from V and 7 bases from J, with 13 bases between. This CDR3 is built from 16 residues. CDR3 in amino acids: CASSLAVGAGNSPLHF. The CDR3 DNA reads TGTGCCAGCAGCTTAGCTGTAGGGGCGGGGAATTCACCCCTCCACTTT.

This clonotype has a handful of counts. The chain is built from TRBV6-1 and TRBJ2-1, with D unresolved. Germline loops: CDR1 MNHNS, CDR2 SASEGT. The CDR3 consists of 14 residues. V lost 3 bases and J lost 4, with 10 bases in between. The CDR3 coding sequence is TGTGCCAGCAGTGAGATGCAACAGTACAATGAGCAGTTCTTC. Translated, it gives CASSEMQQYNEQFF.

The V and J genes are TRBV28 and TRBJ2-4, with D possibly being TRBD2 (7 bases). The V gene's germline CDR1 is MDHEN and CDR2 SYDVKM. Deletions cut 4 bases from V and 1 base from J, with 17 bases between. This CDR3 has 17 residues. The CDR3 protein is CASSSLGGGYAKNIQYF. The CDR3 DNA reads as TGTGCCAGCAGTTCCCTTGGCGGGGGCTATGCCAAAAACATTCAGTACTTC. The complete variable domain, with remaining parts taken from reference TRBV28 and TRBJ2-4, reads DVKVTQSSRYLVKRTGEKVFLECVQDMDHENMFWYRQDPGLGLRLIYFSYDVKMKEKGDIPEGYSVSREKKERFSLILESASTNQTSMYLCASSSLGGGYAKNIQYFGAGTRLSVL.

The V call is TRBV2, the J call TRBJ2-1; 9 positions agree with TRBD2. TRBJ2-7 matches the DNA end more closely, so the J call is doubtful. Germline V gives CDR1 SNHLY, CDR2 FYNNEI. The CDR3 covers 15 residues. The CDR3 protein is CASSFSSGVSREQYF. The CDR3 DNA is TGTGCCAGCAGCTTCTCTAGCGGGGTGAGTCGCGAGCAGTACTTC.